This TCR beta chain is drawn from a study of T cells after yellow fever vaccination (dated by TCRdb to the late 2010s). Context from the whole study: The SMART-Seq v4 Ultra Low Input RNA kit was used to prepare libraries from fractions with low cell numbers. Blood was collected at multiple timepoints before and after primary and secondary immunization, and bulk PBMC replicates and cell subsets were isolated. To follow T-cell clones before and after primary and booster YFV17D yellow fever vaccination, bulk TCR alpha and beta repertoires were sequenced over time. Two healthy male donors made up the cohort, one aged 18 to 30 years and the other aged 30 to 40 years.

Study-wide conclusions, independent of this receptor: The secondary T-cell response was weaker than the primary response but faster, peaking on day 5 instead of day 15. Because abundant contaminating clonotypes from the bulk population could be contained in FACS-sorted repertoires, computational filtering was required. Because only a couple of donors were included in the study, the extent to which the findings can be generalized is limited. Most clones expanded after primary vaccination were re-detected after the booster (almost 97% of CD4 and around 88% of CD8), suggesting broad memory maintenance. A small fraction of clonotypes showed up in both the CD4 and CD8 compartments, probably as a result of convergent recombination.

Read against the paper, the sample's treatment or condition label means: live attenuated yellow fever vaccine strain. Two biological replicates of bulk PBMCs were collected at each blood-draw timepoint. PBMCs were isolated from peripheral blood using a standard Ficoll-Paque protocol. RNA was extracted with TriZol from bulk PBMCs, CD4 and CD8 fractions, and dextramer-positive and dextramer-negative fractions. As for this clonotype: Its target antigen remains unknown. One base away there is no much larger clone; base qualities are not given.

The junction carries 9 bases between V and J, which are trimmed by 4 bases and 2 bases respectively. Per the germline V gene, MNHNS is the CDR1 and SASEGT is the CDR2. From the cysteine up to the phenylalanine, the CDR3 has a length of 13 residues. CDR3 DNA only is kept here, 39 bases in frame from base 1. TCR cDNA was synthesized by 5'RACE template switching, through which a universal primer site and unique molecular identifiers were introduced. cDNA synthesis was primed from both the TCR alpha and TCR beta constant segments. Library amplification used two PCR steps, and the second PCR step added sample barcodes and sequencing adapters. Sequencing of libraries was done on Illumina HiSeq 2500 (2x100 bp) or NovaSeq (2x150 bp). Processing in the source paper ran as follows. MIGEC handled demultiplexing of reads and collapsing into UMI consensus sequences, while MiXCR performed V(D)J alignment. Vaccine-responding clonotypes were defined with edgeR using replicate PBMC samples, requiring FDR below 0.01 and a log2 fold change above 5 up to day 15. Each bulk clonotype was labeled CD4 or CD8 based on which sequenced repertoire, CD4 or CD8, contained the clonotype at higher abundance. TCRdb applied fastp at Q25 and MiXCR to the public reads, then kept only in-frame beta chains. Rows are unified per CDR3 protein, each entry keeping the most common DNA and genes. TCRdb, rather than the study authors, made the V and J calls. The sample table contains about 630,000 distinct CDR3 sequences; only one count was recorded for approximately 13% of them. Together, the top ten hold about 15% of the sample.

The sequencing used PBMCs, collected on the day of the yellow fever booster vaccination. The chain joins TRBV6-1 to TRBJ2-7; too little of a D gene remains to name it. The clonotype originates from a man aged 25-45 years who received the YFV17D yellow fever vaccine. The nucleotide sequence reads TGTGCCAGCAGTGCACTGGCACCCTACGAGCAGTACTTC. Its product reads: CASSALAPYEQYF.